The 25 T cell receptor beta chains below were found in one sample sequenced in a study of beta chain features in type 1 diabetes. TCRB transcripts that were expressed got sequenced, as all of the isolated RNA had been reverse transcribed. The protocol was immunoSEQ multiplex PCR, while the TCRdb copy is restricted to in-frame clones and leaves out a portion. The data show 900,000 or so clones, about 17% seen once. The source material was naive CD4+ T cells from blood. The receptors were gathered from a woman under 30 in good health.

This clone appeared a few times. This chain joins TRBV9 and TRBJ2-4; 7 bases are shared with TRBD1. There are 16 residues in the CDR3. Looked up from germline, CDR1 is SGDLS and CDR2 is YYNGEE. The V gene end was trimmed by 4 bases and the J gene end by 0 bases; junction bases not matched to a gene: 7. CDR3 residues: CASSPRDRLAKNIQYF. In nucleotides, the CDR3 is TGTGCCAGCAGCCCAAGGGACAGATTAGCCAAAAACATTCAGTACTTC.

The chain joins TRBV6-5 to TRBJ2-3; D not resolved. CDR1 and CDR2 from the germline V gene are MNHEY and SVGAGI. This CDR3 has 15 amino acids. The ends were cut back, 3 bases at V and 1 base at J, with 11 bases in the middle. The CDR3 DNA follows: TGTGCCAGCAGTTATCGCGGAGTGGGCACAGATACGCAGTATTTT. Its protein is CASSYRGVGTDTQYF.

Comment on this clone: Other DNA sequences from this sample encode an identical CDR3 as well. The rearrangement joins TRBV18 to TRBJ2-2, with a possible D match to TRBD2 (6 bases). This CDR3 is 15 amino acids long. Looked up from germline, CDR1 is KGHSH and CDR2 is LQKENI. Trimming shortened V by 2 bases and J by 1 base, and 8 bases separated the two germline ends. The CDR3 region has the DNA TGTGCCAGCTCACCAAGGCGGGAGAACACCGGGGAGCTGTTTTTT. It specifies CASSPRRENTGELFF.

Only a few counts were recorded for this clone. The chain has TRBV16 and TRBJ1-5, with TRBD1 matching 12 bases. The CDR3 is 17 amino acids. V shed 2 bases and J 4 bases; nucleotides not matched to a gene: 6. The germline V gene has CDR1 KGHSY and CDR2 FQNENV. The CDR3 bases are TGTGCCAGCAGCCAACCGGGACAGGGGGCGCTGAATCAGCCCCAGCATTTT. It codes for CASSQPGQGALNQPQHF.

V gene TRBV5-1 combines with J gene TRBJ2-3; 10 bases are a match to TRBD1. V lost 4 bases, J lost 4 bases, and 9 bases stayed unmatched. Germline V gene sequence: CDR1 SGHRS, CDR2 YFSETQ. This CDR3 region has 16 residues. CDR3 residues: CASSPPTGGFADTQYF. The CDR3 DNA is TGCGCCAGCAGCCCACCGACAGGGGGCTTTGCAGATACGCAGTATTTT.

The table lists this clone with a few counts. The rearrangement links TRBV28 to TRBJ2-7; D remains unclear. Deletions cut 2 bases from V and 2 bases from J, with 10 bases between. Germline V gives CDR1 MDHEN, CDR2 SYDVKM. CDR3 length equals 14 residues. The CDR3 reads CASSLGPGPYEQYF. The CDR3 bases are TGTGCCAGCAGTTTAGGTCCCGGTCCCTACGAGCAGTACTTC.

This clone was recorded once. The DNA of the CDR3 is TGTGCCATCAGCCCTATTTCCGGGACATCTCTCTTGGGGTTGCAGTACTTC. The encoded protein is CAISPISGTSLLGLQYF. The chain employs TRBV10-3 and TRBJ2-7, with D perhaps matching TRBD1 (6 bases). Germline CDR1 and CDR2: ENHRY and SYGVKD. This CDR3 has 17 amino acids. Trimming left V 6 bases short and J 9 bases short, with 30 bases between.

The table lists this clone with a few counts. V is TRBV11-2 and J is TRBJ2-1, with 9 bases matching TRBD2. V dropped 7 bases and J dropped 5; count of bases not matched to a gene: 12. CDR3 size: 16 residues. Germline V gives CDR1 SGHAT, CDR2 FQNNGV. In DNA form, the CDR3 reads TGTGCCAGCACCCATTCTGGGGCTAGCGGGAACAATGAGCAGTTCTTC. This encodes CASTHSGASGNNEQFF.

This clone was counted a few times. The chain has TRBV10-3 and TRBJ2-1; a weak D match, TRBD2 (9 bases). Between the trimmed V and J ends, which lost 10 bases and 9 bases, there was a span of 28 bases. This CDR3 spans 16 amino acids. Germline CDR1 ENHRY, CDR2 SYGVKD. DNA of the CDR3: TGTGCCACCAAGGGACAGGCTAGCGGGGCCTTTGGTGAGCAGTTCTTC. It translates to CATKGQASGAFGEQFF.

The rearrangement joins TRBV7-2 to TRBJ2-2; D is undetermined. Trimming stripped 6 bases from V and 1 base from J, with 9 bases between. From germline, CDR1 is SGHTA and CDR2 FQGNSA. The CDR3 runs to 14 residues. For the CDR3, the DNA is TGTGCCAGCAGACAGCCAAAGAACACCGGGGAGCTGTTTTTT. Translation gives CASRQPKNTGELFF.

This clone was seen a few times. Different DNA sequences within this sample yield the same CDR3. This rearrangement joins TRBV6-5 to TRBJ2-3; no clear D gene. Trimming cost V 6 bases and J 0 bases, with 7 bases left between them. This CDR3 region has 13 residues. Germline-derived CDR1 and CDR2 are MNHEY and SVGAGI. CDR3: CASRLDSTDTQYF. CDR3 bases: TGTGCCAGCAGACTGGACAGCACAGATACGCAGTATTTT.

The chain couples TRBV28 to TRBJ2-7, with unresolved D. CDR3 length equals 13 residues. Trimming cost V 7 bases and J 6 bases, with 16 bases left between them. Germline values: CDR1 MDHEN, CDR2 SYDVKM. CDR3 in DNA: TGTGCCAGCACCCCGAAATTGCTTGCCGAGCAGTACTTC. It specifies CASTPKLLAEQYF.

This clone showed up just a few times. V is TRBV5-1 and J is TRBJ2-6, with D tentatively TRBD1 (5 bases). The CDR3 contains 17 residues. The germline CDR1 and CDR2 sequences are SGHRS and YFSETQ. V was cut by 4 bases and J by 0 bases, with 14 bases left in between. The CDR3 reads CASSPRALPSGANVLTF. In DNA form, the CDR3 reads TGCGCCAGCAGCCCCAGGGCTTTACCCTCTGGGGCCAACGTCCTGACTTTC.

This clone was observed a few times. The V gene is TRBV6-6, the J gene TRBJ1-1, with 9 bases lining up with TRBD1. V trimming: 2 bases; J trimming: 1 base; junction bases outside the gene matches: 5. CDR1 MNHNY and CDR2 SVGAGI come from the germline V gene (reference sequence). CDR3 size: 16 residues. CDR3 nucleotide sequence: TGTGCCAGCAGTTACGGAGGGACAGGGTCGAACACTGAAGCTTTCTTT. Translation: CASSYGGTGSNTEAFF.

This clone was counted a few times. This chain uses TRBV7-2 with TRBJ2-7, with unresolved D. V was pared by 4 bases and J by 3 bases, with 13 bases between. The V gene's germline CDR1 is SGHTA and CDR2 FQGNSA. The CDR3 spans 14 residues. The CDR3 is CASSSWRSDYEQYF. DNA of the CDR3: TGTGCCAGCAGCTCCTGGCGATCGGACTACGAGCAGTACTTC. Looking up the rest from reference TRBV7-2 and TRBJ2-7 gives the full variable domain: GAGVSQSPSNKVTEKGKDVELRCDPISGHTALYWYRQSLGQGLEFLIYFQGNSAPDKSGLPSDRFSAERTGGSVSTLTIQRTQQEDSAVYLCASSSWRSDYEQYFGPGTRLTVT.

The CDR3, as DNA: TGTGCCAGCTCAGGACAGGCGTCACGCGTTGAAAAACTGTTTTTT. It yields the protein CASSGQASRVEKLFF. The rearrangement joins TRBV18 to TRBJ1-4, with TRBD1 identical over 7 bases. V lost 5 bases, J lost 7 bases, and 10 bases stayed unmatched. This CDR3 is built from 15 residues. Germline V gene data show CDR1 as KGHSH and CDR2 as LQKENI.

The chain carries TRBV7-8 and TRBJ1-5; no definite D call. The V end lost 5 bases, the J end lost 5 bases, and 19 bases lay between the germline ends. CDR3 size: 16 residues. Per germline, CDR1 SGHVS and CDR2 FQNEAQ. CDR3 protein: CASSPGGGWVYQPQHF. CDR3 in DNA: TGTGCCAGCAGCCCCGGTGGAGGATGGGTTTATCAGCCCCAGCATTTT.

This clone was detected a few times. V gene TRBV11-2 combines with J gene TRBJ2-5, with D possibly TRBD2 on 5 matching bases. Germline V lookup: CDR1 SGHAT, CDR2 FQNNGV. Trimming left V 5 bases short and J 5 bases short, with 21 bases between. This CDR3 spans 16 amino acids. The CDR3 reads CASSPQPGAGGETQYF. Written as DNA, the CDR3 is TGTGCCAGCAGCCCCCAACCCGGTGCGGGTGGGGAGACCCAGTACTTC.

The chain uses TRBV6-5 and TRBJ1-2; D gene uncertain. CDR1 is MNHEY, CDR2 SVGAGI, per germline. The CDR3 consists of 14 residues. Trimming left V 7 bases short and J 4 bases short, with 16 bases between. The CDR3 bases are TGTGCCAGCAAAAAGGTGGATAGTCCCTATGGCTACACCTTC. Residues: CASKKVDSPYGYTF.

V usage is TRBV4-2 and J usage is TRBJ2-5; maybe TRBD2 (5 bases). The CDR3 is 14 residues long. Germline V CDR1 and CDR2: LGHNA, YNFKEQ. The germline V and J ends were trimmed by 0 bases and 7 bases, with 12 bases remaining between them. For the CDR3, the DNA is TGTGCCAGCAGCCAAGAACGGGTTCGGGGGACCCAGTACTTC. This encodes CASSQERVRGTQYF.

This CDR3 reads CASSQVGYEQYF. The CDR3, as DNA: TGTGCCAGCAGCCAGGTTGGTTACGAGCAGTACTTC. V usage is TRBV4-2 and J usage is TRBJ2-5; D unclear. The J call may be incorrect, as the DNA end agrees better with TRBJ2-7. The CDR3 extends over 12 amino acids. Per germline, CDR1 LGHNA and CDR2 YNFKEQ.

This clone was picked up a small number of times. CDR3 in DNA: TGTGCCAGCAGTTACTCGAAAACCAGTGATACGCAGTATTTT. Residues: CASSYSKTSDTQYF. The chain combines TRBV6-5 with TRBJ2-3; the D is unclear. Trimming took off 0 bases at V and 6 bases at J, with 10 bases between the two ends. Looked up from germline, CDR1 is MNHEY and CDR2 is SVGAGI. This CDR3 spans 14 amino acids.

The chain is built from TRBV9 and TRBJ1-2; D not resolved. The V gene's germline CDR1 is SGDLS and CDR2 YYNGEE. V was trimmed by 4 bases and J by 3 bases, leaving 4 bases between them. The CDR3 has 11 residues. The CDR3 nucleotides read TGTGCCAGCAGCCACCACTATGGCTACACCTTC. It is translated as CASSHHYGYTF.

The rearrangement joins TRBV6-5 to TRBJ2-7; 11 bases agree with TRBD2. Germline assignment: CDR1 MNHEY and CDR2 SVGAGI. Trimming at V came to 7 bases and at J to 4 bases, leaving 9 bases not matched to a gene. The CDR3 has 15 residues. Here the CDR3 DNA reads TGTGCCAGCATCCGCGGACTAGCGGGTGGTTACGAGCAGTACTTC. It is translated as CASIRGLAGGYEQYF.

This clone is a singleton in its sample. This chain joins TRBV9 and TRBJ2-5, with TRBD1 as a possible D gene (5 bases). V was clipped by 3 bases and J by 5 bases, with 17 bases between them. This CDR3 has 15 amino acids. CDR1 SGDLS and CDR2 YYNGEE come from the germline V gene. CDR3 amino acids: CASSESPGSGETQYF. CDR3 nucleotides: TGTGCCAGCAGCGAATCTCCAGGGTCAGGGGAGACCCAGTACTTC.